A single T cell receptor (beta chain) is shown here with its context. Antigen: not known. These data originate in a study of CD8+CD57+ T cells in acquired aplastic anemia. Overall study: Sorted cells (CD4+ and CD8+) yielded DNA amounts that averaged approximately 3 ug.

This CDR3 has 13 residues. Whoever was chosen for sequencing had shown CD8+CD57+ cell expansion by flow cytometry. Each patient gave a blood sample that was collected before any therapy had been received. Points from the study as a whole: Around 29 shared CD8+ CDR3s appeared highly expressed within patients' immunodominant clones.

The study profiled TCR beta VDJ and CDR3 using genomic DNA as template. One entry per CDR3 protein, called by TCRdb with MiXCR from the reads. The sample has about 180,000 distinct CDR3 sequences; 45% to 60% are singletons. Sequenced: sorted CD4+, CD8+, or CD8+CD57+ T cells (not recorded which) from PBMCs. This receptor was taken from a human donor with aplastic anemia. This rearrangement joins TRBV12-3 or TRBV12-4 to TRBJ1-5; no clear D. The J call is doubtful: the DNA matches TRBJ2-3 better. The CDR3 bases are TGTGCCAGCAGTTTGATGGTAGATCAGCCCCAGTATTTT. This gives the protein CASSLMVDQPQYF.